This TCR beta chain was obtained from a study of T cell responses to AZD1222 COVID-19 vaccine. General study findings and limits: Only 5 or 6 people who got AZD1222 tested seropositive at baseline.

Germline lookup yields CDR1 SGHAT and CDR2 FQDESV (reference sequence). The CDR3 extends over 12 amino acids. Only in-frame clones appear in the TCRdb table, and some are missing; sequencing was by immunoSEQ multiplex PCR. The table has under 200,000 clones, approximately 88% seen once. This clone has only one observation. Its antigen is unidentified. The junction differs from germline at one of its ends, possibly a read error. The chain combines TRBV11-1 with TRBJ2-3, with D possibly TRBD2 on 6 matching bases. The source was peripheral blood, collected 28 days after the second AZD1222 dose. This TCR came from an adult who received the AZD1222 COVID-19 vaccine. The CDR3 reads CASSPGGRWGRF. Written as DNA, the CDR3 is TGTGCCAGCAGCCCCGGGGGTCGGTGGGGACGATTT. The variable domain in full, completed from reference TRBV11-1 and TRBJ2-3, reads EAEVAQSPRYKITEKSQAVAFWCDPISGHATLYWYRQILGQGPELLVQFQDESVVDDSQLPKDRFSAERLKGVDSTLKIQPAELGDSAMYLCASSPGGRWGRFGPGTRLTVL.